The 29 T cell receptor beta chains reported below all come from one sample, sequenced in a study of T cell clonality in common variable immunodeficiency. Using immunoSEQ multiplex PCR, the repertoire was profiled, and TCRdb retains in-frame clones only, with some absent. Observed in the sample are about 52,000 clones, none of them singletons. The sequenced sample was peripheral blood mononuclear cells. These receptors came from a person aged 18 to 75 in good health.

Worth noting for this clone: The read finishes 3 residues shy of the CDR3 end, and the germline J gene is used to complete it. The V call is TRBV7-9, the J call TRBJ2-5; D is ambiguous. The CDR3 runs 11 residues. Looked up from germline, CDR1 is SEHNR and CDR2 is FQNEAQ (reference sequence). The covered CDR3 bases are TGTGCCAGCAATTCCACAGATACC. Its protein is CASNSTDT. In full, the CDR3 reads CASNSTDTQYF. The full variable domain, rest sourced from reference TRBV7-9 and TRBJ2-5, is DTGVSQNPRHKITKRGQNVTFRCDPISEHNRLYWYRQTLGQGPEFLTYFQNEAQLEKSRLLSDRFSAERPKGSFSTLEIQRTEQGDSAMYLCASNSTDTQYFGPGTRLLVL.

This clone has a handful of counts. The read ends 3 residues shy of where the CDR3 ends; the end is completed using the germline J gene. The chain combines TRBV5-1 with TRBJ2-5, with D possibly matching TRBD1 (5 bases). The CDR3 is 11 residues long. V was shortened by 4 bases and J by 4 bases, with 5 bases between the two germline ends. CDR1 and CDR2 from the germline V gene are SGHRS and YFSETQ. The CDR3: CASSQGETQYF. Partial CDR3 DNA: TGCGCCAGCAGCCAGGGAGAGACC.

Concerning this clone: Read coverage stops 3 residues before the CDR3 terminus; the germline J gene supplies the remainder. This chain connects TRBV7-9 to TRBJ2-2; 9 nucleotides match TRBD1. This CDR3 contains 13 residues. Germline lookup yields CDR1 SEHNR and CDR2 FQNEAQ (reference sequence). The CDR3 bases that were read are TGTGCCAGCAGCGGGGACAGGGTTTCACCG. Protein sequence: CASSGDRVSP. The CDR3 reads in full as CASSGDRVSPLFF.

This clone has a count of ten or more. The CDR3 is cut off 3 residues early in the read; its end comes from the germline J gene. This chain uses TRBV6-1 with TRBJ1-5, with 7 bases identical to TRBD1. The V segment lost 4 bases and the J segment 5 bases; nucleotides outside the gene matches: 8. Germline CDR1 is MNHNS and CDR2 is SASEGT. This CDR3 is built from 15 residues. The part of the CDR3 DNA that was read is TGTGCCAGCAGTGCACAGACAGGGCCCCATCAGCCC. This gives the protein CASSAQTGPHQP. The complete CDR3 reads CASSAQTGPHQPQHF.

This clone was seen many times. The CDR3 goes on 3 residues after the read ends, and that part is filled in from the germline J gene. The V call is TRBV5-6, the J call TRBJ2-2, with 8 bases that match TRBD1. This CDR3 is built from 15 residues. Germline CDR1 SGHDT, CDR2 YYEEEE. V lost 2 bases and J lost 7; bases outside the gene matches: 7. The sequenced CDR3 bases are TGTGCCAGCAGCTTACCGGACAGGGCCTACGGGGAG. Translation gives CASSLPDRAYGE. The CDR3, in full, reads CASSLPDRAYGELFF.

This clone appeared many times. The read halts 3 residues ahead of the CDR3 end, with the missing end drawn from the germline J gene. The chain couples TRBV19 to TRBJ2-6; TRBD1 matches at 10 bases. The J segment lost 4 bases and the V segment lost 6 bases, leaving 9 bases of the junction unmatched. The CDR3 contains 17 residues. CDR1 LNHDA and CDR2 SQIVND come from the germline V gene (reference sequence). The sequenced part of the CDR3 DNA is TGTGCCAGTAGAGACAGGGGGCGCTCCTCCGGGGCCAACGTC. This sequence encodes CASRDRGRSSGANV. The entire CDR3 reads CASRDRGRSSGANVLTF.

This clone has a count of ten or more. The read stops 3 residues short of the end of the CDR3; the missing end is completed from the germline J gene. V is TRBV2 and J is TRBJ2-2; D unclear. The V end lost 8 bases, the J end lost 6 bases, and 16 bases lay between the germline ends. The CDR3 is 14 amino acids. Germline V gene sequence: CDR1 SNHLY, CDR2 FYNNEI. CDR3 DNA, as far as it was read: TGTGCCAGCCGTCAGGATAGAGTGGCCGGGGAG. This translates into CASRQDRVAGE. The CDR3 in its entirety is CASRQDRVAGELFF. Based on the CDR3 plus reference TRBV2 and TRBJ2-2, the full variable domain is EPEVTQTPSHQVTQMGQEVILRCVPISNHLYFYWYRQILGQKVEFLVSFYNNEISEKSEIFDDQFSVERPDGSNFTLKIRSTKLEDSAMYFCASRQDRVAGELFFGEGSRLTVL.

In regard to this clone: The read finishes 3 residues shy of the CDR3 end, and the germline J gene is used to complete it. This chain uses TRBV10-2 with TRBJ1-5; the match to TRBD1 covers 11 bases. V was clipped by 7 bases and J by 7 bases; unmatched bases: 6. This CDR3 comprises 14 residues. Germline loops: CDR1 WSHSY, CDR2 SAAADI. The sequenced part of the CDR3 DNA is TGCGCCAGCAAGGACAGGGGGCCTTTCCAGCCC. Amino acid sequence: CASKDRGPFQP. The entire CDR3 reads CASKDRGPFQPQHF.

Notes on this clone: The observed sequence ends 3 residues before the CDR3 terminus, with the missing tail filled in from the germline J gene. This chain joins TRBV2 and TRBJ2-2; D might be TRBD1 (5 bases). Germline assignment: CDR1 SNHLY and CDR2 FYNNEI. The CDR3 extends over 13 amino acids. Trimming took 6 bases from V and 7 from J, leaving 12 bases between them. The CDR3 bases that were read are TGTGCCAGCAGGATCCAGGGTGGCGGGGAG. It specifies CASRIQGGGE. The full CDR3 is CASRIQGGGELFF.

Notes on this clone: The missing CDR3 end, 3 residues past where the read stops, is filled in from the germline J gene. The J gene is TRBJ2-7, the V gene TRBV2, with 7 bases identical to TRBD1. V shed 0 bases, J shed 3 bases, and the junction held 8 bases outside the gene matches. The germline gives CDR1 SNHLY, CDR2 FYNNEI. The CDR3 is 16 residues long. This CDR3 reads CASSEATMTGNYEQYF. CDR3 DNA, as far as it was read: TGTGCCAGCAGTGAAGCGACTATGACAGGGAACTACGAG.

This clone has ten or more counts. The DNA ends 3 residues before the CDR3 does, and the rest of the CDR3 is filled in from the germline J gene. The rearrangement links TRBV20-1 to TRBJ2-1; 10 bases line up with TRBD1. The germline V gene has CDR1 DFQATT and CDR2 SNEGSKA (reference sequence). This CDR3 has 15 residues. V shed 3 bases, J shed 9 bases, and the junction held 11 bases outside the gene matches. The sequenced CDR3 bases are TGCAGTGCTAGTCACAGACAGGGGGCGCTGGGTGAG. Translated: CSASHRQGALGE. The CDR3 in full is CSASHRQGALGEQFF.

This clone was found a few times. Relative to the germline gene, one junction end is altered; a read error may explain this. The read terminates 3 residues ahead of where the CDR3 ends, so the germline J gene completes it. The gene calls are TRBV2 and TRBJ1-2; 7 nucleotides line up with TRBD1. Germline values: CDR1 SNHLY, CDR2 FYNNEI. The CDR3 totals 15 residues. Partial CDR3 DNA: TGTGCCGGCAGAGTCCGGGACAGCCAAAACTATGGC. Protein sequence: CAGRVRDSQNYG. The CDR3 in its entirety is CAGRVRDSQNYGYTF. Full variable domain (outside the CDR3, taken from reference TRBV2 and TRBJ1-2): EPEVTQTPSHQVTQMGQEVILRCVPISNHLYFYWYRQILGQKVEFLVSFYNNEISEKSEIFDDQFSVERPDGSNFTLKIRSTKLEDSAMYFCAGRVRDSQNYGYTFGSGTRLTVV.

This clone came up many times. The CDR3 end lies 3 residues beyond the end of the read and is filled in from the germline J gene. This chain links TRBV4-1 with TRBJ2-3; 15 nucleotides align to TRBD2. The CDR3 spans 16 residues. Unmatched junction bases numbered 4, after V lost 3 bases and J lost 6 bases. The germline V gene encodes CDR1 MGHRA and CDR2 YSYEKL. The sequenced CDR3 bases are TGCGCCAGCAGCCATGACGGACTAGCGGGAGGGGATACG. It yields the protein CASSHDGLAGGDT. The whole CDR3 is CASSHDGLAGGDTQYF.

This clone appeared many times. The CDR3 goes on 3 residues after the read ends, and that part is filled in from the germline J gene. This chain uses TRBV5-6 with TRBJ2-3; D not resolved. The V gene's germline CDR1 is SGHDT and CDR2 YYEEEE. The CDR3 is made up of 15 amino acids. V was cut by 2 bases and J by 2 bases, with 12 bases left in between. The CDR3 is CASSFTVGLTDTQYF. Incomplete CDR3 DNA: TGTGCCAGCAGCTTTACAGTTGGCCTCACAGATACG. Filled out from reference TRBV5-6 and TRBJ2-3, the complete variable domain reads DAGVTQSPTHLIKTRGQQVTLRCSPKSGHDTVSWYQQALGQGPQFIFQYYEEEERQRGNFPDRFSGHQFPNYSSELNVNALLLGDSALYLCASSFTVGLTDTQYFGPGTRLTVL.

This clone was found many times. The read falls 3 residues short of the CDR3 end, and the missing part is taken from the germline J gene. The chain is built from TRBV18 and TRBJ2-7; D unresolved. CDR3 size: 12 residues. V lost 6 bases, J lost 0 bases, and 6 bases lay in between. Germline lookup yields CDR1 KGHSH and CDR2 LQKENI. The CDR3: CASSPGSYEQYF. The sequenced CDR3 bases are TGTGCCAGCTCGCCCGGCTCCTACGAG.

The table lists this clone with many counts. The DNA ends 3 residues before the CDR3 does, and the rest of the CDR3 is filled in from the germline J gene. The chain uses TRBV20-1 and TRBJ2-1; TRBD2 aligns across 9 bases. Germline CDR1 DFQATT, CDR2 SNEGSKA (reference sequence). The CDR3 runs 13 residues. V was pared by 7 bases and J by 3 bases, with 4 bases of the junction left unmatched. CDR3 sequence: CSVLAGFYNEQFF. The part of the CDR3 DNA that was read is TGCAGTGTACTAGCGGGTTTCTACAATGAG.

As for this clone: The read ends 3 residues early relative to the CDR3; the germline J gene fills the gap. The chain recombines TRBV19 with TRBJ1-2; no firm D call. The CDR3 is made up of 13 amino acids. Germline V lookup: CDR1 LNHDA, CDR2 SQIVND (reference sequence). The DNA read from the CDR3 is TGTGCCAGTAGGAAAGAGGCAGGTCAGGGC. Translating gives CASRKEAGQG. The full-length CDR3 reads as CASRKEAGQGYTF.

This clone was picked up many times. The sequenced fragment ends 3 residues before the CDR3 boundary, so the rest is inferred from the germline J gene. The chain joins TRBV5-1 to TRBJ1-2; tentatively, D is TRBD1 (6 bases). The germline CDR1 and CDR2 sequences are SGHRS and YFSETQ. There are 14 residues in the CDR3. The V end was cut by 0 bases, the J end by 7 bases, with 13 bases between. CDR3: CASSLVTGTSGYTF. Incomplete CDR3 DNA: TGCGCCAGCAGCTTGGTCACAGGGACCTCTGGC.

This clone was observed many times. The read terminates 3 residues ahead of where the CDR3 ends, so the germline J gene completes it. The chain combines TRBV20-1 with TRBJ2-2, with 10 bases matching TRBD2. The V gene's germline CDR1 is DFQATT and CDR2 SNEGSKA (reference sequence). Losses at the gene ends were 6 bases for V and 4 bases for J; bases not matched to a gene: 14. The CDR3 loop spans 17 amino acids. The covered CDR3 bases are TGCAGTGCCCCAAGTACCGGGACTAGCGTTTTCACCGGGGAG. Amino acids: CSAPSTGTSVFTGE. The CDR3 as a whole reads CSAPSTGTSVFTGELFF.

At least ten counts were recorded for this clone. The observed sequence ends 3 residues before the CDR3 terminus, with the missing tail filled in from the germline J gene. The V gene is TRBV7-3, the J gene TRBJ1-2; D is possibly TRBD1 (6 bases). The CDR3 sequence is 13 residues long. V was trimmed by 5 bases and J by 7 bases, leaving 14 bases between them. Germline V CDR1 and CDR2: SGHTA, FQGTGA. The part of the CDR3 DNA that was read is TGTGCCAGCAGCCAGCAGACAGGCTTTGGC. Translated: CASSQQTGFG. The whole CDR3 protein reads CASSQQTGFGYTF.

This clone showed up many times. With the read ending 3 residues before the CDR3 end, the germline J gene is used to fill in that end. The chain employs TRBV19 and TRBJ2-5; 8 bases match TRBD2. Germline assignment: CDR1 LNHDA and CDR2 SQIVND (reference sequence). The J segment lost 4 bases and the V segment lost 9 bases, leaving 10 bases of the junction unmatched. The CDR3 consists of 14 residues. The sequenced part of the CDR3 DNA is TGTGCCAGCGGGGGGGGATGGATGGGAGAGACC. It codes for CASGGGWMGET. The full CDR3 sequence reads CASGGGWMGETQYF. The complete variable domain, with remaining parts taken from reference TRBV19 and TRBJ2-5, reads DGGITQSPKYLFRKEGQNVTLSCEQNLNHDAMYWYRQDPGQGLRLIYYSQIVNDFQKGDIAEGYSVSREKKESFPLTVTSAQKNPTAFYLCASGGGWMGETQYFGPGTRLLVL.

This clone appeared many times. The CDR3 is cut off 3 residues early in the read; its end comes from the germline J gene. The V and J genes are TRBV30 and TRBJ2-1; maybe TRBD1 (6 bases). The length of the CDR3 is 14 residues. Trimming took off 3 bases at V and 4 bases at J, with 13 bases between the two ends. Germline values: CDR1 GTSNPN, CDR2 SVGIG (reference sequence). This CDR3 is CAWRGRGAYNEQFF. The DNA read from the CDR3 is TGTGCCTGGAGGGGCAGGGGCGCGTACAATGAG.

Many counts were recorded for this clone. CDR3 amino acids: CAWDRGRVTDTQYF. Incomplete CDR3 DNA: TGTGCCTGGGACAGGGGTCGTGTCACAGATACG. This chain joins TRBV30 and TRBJ2-3, with 8 bases matching TRBD1. The read finishes 3 residues shy of the CDR3 end, and the germline J gene is used to complete it. Germline-derived CDR1 and CDR2 are GTSNPN and SVGIG (reference sequence). V dropped 5 bases and J dropped 2; count of bases not matched to a gene: 6. The CDR3 length is 14 residues.

The sample holds a few counts of this clone. The read gets to within 3 residues of the CDR3 end, and the germline J gene fills in the rest. The chain is built from TRBV2 and TRBJ1-2, with 7 positions matching TRBD1. Germline assignment: CDR1 SNHLY and CDR2 FYNNEI. The J segment lost 2 bases and the V segment lost 6 bases, leaving 6 bases of the junction unmatched. The CDR3 runs 14 residues. CDR3 region: CASRGGQKNYGYTF. The sequenced CDR3 bases are TGTGCCAGCAGGGGGGGACAGAAAAACTATGGC.

This clone was found a few times. With the read ending 3 residues before the CDR3 end, the germline J gene is used to fill in that end. The chain has TRBV29-1 and TRBJ1-2, with D hard to call. This CDR3 has 16 residues. CDR1 is SQVTM, CDR2 ANQGSEA, per germline. Incomplete CDR3 DNA: TGCAGCGTTGAAGAAGGTAGCGGCACGTGGGGAGAGACC. Its protein product is CSVEEGSGTWGET. The whole CDR3 protein is CSVEEGSGTWGETYTF.

This clone has just a few counts. The CDR3 extends 3 residues past the end of the read, so its final part is completed from the germline J gene. The gene calls are TRBV5-1 and TRBJ2-5, with D possibly being TRBD2 (5 bases). The V gene lost 2 bases and the J gene lost 4 bases, with 9 bases spanning the gap. The CDR3 extends over 13 amino acids. Germline values: CDR1 SGHRS, CDR2 YFSETQ. The CDR3 sequence: CASSFEGLETQYF. The covered CDR3 bases are TGCGCCAGCAGCTTCGAGGGTTTAGAGACC. The complete variable domain, with remaining parts taken from reference TRBV5-1 and TRBJ2-5, reads KAGVTQTPRYLIKTRGQQVTLSCSPISGHRSVSWYQQTPGQGLQFLFEYFSETQRNKGNFPGRFSGRQFSNSRSEMNVSTLELGDSALYLCASSFEGLETQYFGPGTRLLVL.

This clone was seen many times. Sequencing ends 3 residues short of the CDR3 end; the germline J gene provides the rest. The chain recombines TRBV6-2 or TRBV6-3 with TRBJ2-2; the match to TRBD1 covers 9 bases. CDR1 and CDR2 from the germline V gene are MNHEY and SVGEGT. V trimming: 6 bases; J trimming: 7 bases; junction bases outside the gene matches: 9. This CDR3 has 15 residues. The DNA read from the CDR3 is TGTGCCAGCAGGACCGCCGGGACAGGGCACGGGGAG. Translating it yields CASRTAGTGHGE. The whole CDR3 protein is CASRTAGTGHGELFF.

This clone was seen many times. The read comes to an end 3 residues before the CDR3 does, leaving the germline J gene to fill in the end. The V call is TRBV7-6, the J call TRBJ1-1; 7 bases map to TRBD1. CDR1 is SGHVS, CDR2 FNYEAQ, per germline. CDR3 length equals 17 residues. V shed 3 bases and J 1 base; nucleotides not matched to a gene: 11. CDR3 amino acids: CASSFVAGTAQNTEAFF. The covered CDR3 bases are TGTGCCAGCAGCTTTGTCGCCGGGACAGCCCAGAACACTGAA.

This clone was picked up many times. The read comes to an end 3 residues before the CDR3 does, leaving the germline J gene to fill in the end. This rearrangement joins TRBV5-1 to TRBJ1-3, with D possibly being TRBD1 (5 bases). This CDR3 region has 13 residues. V was cut by 7 bases and J by 4 bases, with 12 bases left in between. Germline assignment: CDR1 SGHRS and CDR2 YFSETQ. The CDR3 sequence is CASGQGGGNTIYF. The sequenced CDR3 bases are TGCGCCAGCGGTCAGGGCGGAGGAAACACC. Supplemented by reference TRBV5-1 and TRBJ1-3, the full variable domain reads KAGVTQTPRYLIKTRGQQVTLSCSPISGHRSVSWYQQTPGQGLQFLFEYFSETQRNKGNFPGRFSGRQFSNSRSEMNVSTLELGDSALYLCASGQGGGNTIYFGEGSWLTVV.